Listed below are T cell receptor beta chains from one sample, sequenced in a study of cytomegalovirus exposure and HLA in healthy donors. Using immunoSEQ multiplex PCR, the repertoire was profiled, and TCRdb retains in-frame clones only, with some absent. Of about 160,000 clones listed, about 85% are singletons. Sequenced: PBMCs. All receptors come from a woman in her forties or fifties in good health and CMV-seropositive. Both conserved end residues are part of each CDR3. Fields, in order: V gene, clone size, J gene, D gene, CDR3 protein, CDR3 DNA. The D gene is left open where the match is weak. Size values are once, few and many counts, or a class for expanded clones, and some rows have none.

V: TRBV5-4; size: .; J: TRBJ2-5; D: TRBD2; CDR3: CASSPETSEVLETQYF; DNA: TGTGCCAGCAGCCCAGAGACTAGCGAAGTTCTAGAGACCCAGTACTTC
V: TRBV28; size: .; J: TRBJ2-1; D: TRBD1; CDR3: CASSRDRGLFHEQFF; DNA: TGTGCCAGCAGCCGAGACAGGGGGCTGTTCCATGAGCAGTTCTTC
V: TRBV5-1; size: .; J: TRBJ2-5; D: TRBD2; CDR3: CASSRSGSSRETQYF; DNA: TGCGCCAGCAGCCGTAGCGGGAGTAGTCGAGAGACCCAGTACTTC
V: TRBV7-7; size: .; J: TRBJ2-2; D: TRBD1; CDR3: CASSLEKSGGYDTGELFF; DNA: TGTGCTAGCAGCTTAGAAAAATCAGGGGGATATGACACCGGGGAGCTGTTTTTT
V: TRBV27; size: once; J: TRBJ2-5; D: .; CDR3: CASRRPGSETQYF; DNA: TGTGCCAGCAGACGTCCGGGAAGCGAGACCCAGTACTTC
V: TRBV5-1; size: .; J: TRBJ2-1; D: TRBD2; CDR3: CASSPGRAGGLFNEQFF; DNA: TGCGCCAGCAGCCCGGGGCGGGCGGGGGGCCTATTCAATGAGCAGTTCTTC
V: TRBV5-1; size: .; J: TRBJ2-1; D: .; CDR3: CASSLASSYNEQFF; DNA: TGCGCCAGCAGCTTGGCTAGCTCCTACAATGAGCAGTTCTTC
V: TRBV7-2; size: .; J: TRBJ2-5; D: TRBD1; CDR3: CASSLAGTEALGPYF; DNA: TGTGCCAGCAGCTTAGCGGGGACAGAGGCCTTAGGTCCGTACTTC
V: TRBV7-7; size: .; J: TRBJ2-3; D: TRBD2; CDR3: CASSPSPSGGAGFTDTQYF; DNA: TGTGCTAGCAGCCCATCCCCCAGCGGGGGGGCCGGTTTCACAGATACGCAGTATTTT
V: TRBV6-5; size: .; J: TRBJ2-2; D: .; CDR3: CASSSGVGGELFF; DNA: TGTGCCAGCAGCTCAGGGGTGGGCGGGGAGCTGTTTTTT
V: TRBV11-2; size: .; J: TRBJ2-3; D: .; CDR3: CASSRADTQYF; DNA: TGTGCCAGCAGTCGGGCAGATACGCAGTATTTT
V: TRBV7-9; size: .; J: TRBJ2-1; D: .; CDR3: CASRQSWSLQNNEQFF; DNA: TGTGCCAGCAGACAATCGTGGTCCCTACAGAACAATGAGCAGTTCTTC
V: TRBV28; size: .; J: TRBJ2-7; D: TRBD1; CDR3: CASREQGAANEQYF; DNA: TGTGCCAGCAGAGAACAGGGGGCTGCAAACGAGCAGTACTTC
V: TRBV6-5; size: .; J: TRBJ1-2; D: TRBD1; CDR3: CASSYHGTGVNYGYTF; DNA: TGTGCCAGCAGTTACCATGGGACAGGCGTTAACTATGGCTACACCTTC
V: TRBV7-2; size: .; J: TRBJ1-1; D: .; CDR3: CASSLARAAFF; DNA: TGTGCCAGCAGCTTAGCCCGAGCAGCTTTCTTT
V: TRBV7-3; size: .; J: TRBJ2-2; D: TRBD2; CDR3: CASSATGTSRTGELFF; DNA: TGTGCCAGCAGCGCGACCGGGACTAGCCGGACCGGGGAGCTGTTTTTT
V: TRBV27; size: few; J: TRBJ1-2; D: .; CDR3: CASSLFSGGGSYGYTF; DNA: TGTGCCAGCAGTTTATTTTCCGGGGGCGGGAGCTATGGCTACACCTTC
V: TRBV29-1; size: .; J: TRBJ1-1; D: .; CDR3: CSPTGPGGEAFF; DNA: TGCAGCCCTACAGGTCCTGGAGGGGAAGCTTTCTTT
V: TRBV5-8; size: .; J: TRBJ2-7; D: .; CDR3: CASSSKTAGTYEQYF; DNA: TGTGCCAGCAGCTCGAAGACAGCCGGAACCTACGAGCAGTACTTC
V: TRBV27; size: .; J: TRBJ2-7; D: TRBD1; CDR3: CASSSGTDSYEQYF; DNA: TGTGCCAGCAGTTCCGGGACAGATTCCTACGAGCAGTACTTC
V: TRBV7-6; size: .; J: TRBJ2-7; D: .; CDR3: CASSRGGQRSYEQYF; DNA: TGTGCCAGCAGCCGAGGAGGACAGAGGTCCTACGAGCAGTACTTC
V: TRBV4-3; size: .; J: TRBJ1-1; D: .; CDR3: CASSPVAQNTEAFF; DNA: TGCGCCAGCAGCCCAGTCGCCCAAAACACTGAAGCTTTCTTT
V: TRBV7-2; size: .; J: TRBJ2-7; D: .; CDR3: CASSLDPGSYEQYF; DNA: TGTGCCAGCAGCTTAGACCCAGGTTCCTACGAGCAGTACTTC
V: TRBV30; size: .; J: TRBJ1-2; D: .; CDR3: CAWTQGGYGYTF; DNA: TGTGCCTGGACACAGGGAGGGTATGGCTACACCTTC
V: TRBV27; size: .; J: TRBJ2-3; D: .; CDR3: CASGGAWGGLTDTQYF; DNA: TGTGCCAGTGGAGGAGCGTGGGGGGGCCTCACAGATACGCAGTATTTT
V: TRBV4-2; size: .; J: TRBJ1-5; D: .; CDR3: CASSRTGQPQHF; DNA: TGTGCCAGCAGCCGGACTGGTCAGCCCCAGCATTTT
V: TRBV9; size: .; J: TRBJ2-3; D: TRBD2; CDR3: CASSRSGGGTDTQYF; DNA: TGTGCCAGCAGCCGGAGTGGGGGGGGCACAGATACGCAGTATTTT
V: TRBV7-9; size: .; J: TRBJ1-1; D: .; CDR3: CASSLVRDEAFF; DNA: TGTGCCAGCAGCTTAGTCAGGGATGAAGCTTTCTTT
V: TRBV18; size: .; J: TRBJ1-3; D: TRBD1; CDR3: CASSPSGTGQVSGNTIYF; DNA: TGTGCCAGCTCACCCTCCGGGACAGGGCAGGTTTCTGGAAACACCATATATTTT
V: TRBV18; size: .; J: TRBJ1-1; D: .; CDR3: CASSPIPGMNTEAFF; DNA: TGTGCCAGCTCACCCATTCCGGGGATGAACACTGAAGCTTTCTTT
V: TRBV5-8; size: .; J: TRBJ2-7; D: .; CDR3: CASSFVYEQYF; DNA: TGTGCCAGCAGCTTTGTATACGAGCAGTACTTC
V: TRBV4-2; size: .; J: TRBJ2-1; D: .; CDR3: CASSPSYREGGGNEQFF; DNA: TGTGCCAGCAGCCCAAGTTATAGGGAGGGGGGGGGCAATGAGCAGTTCTTC
V: TRBV4-1; size: .; J: TRBJ1-4; D: TRBD1; CDR3: CASSDSTGTGVWEKLFF; DNA: TGCGCCAGCAGCGATTCAACCGGGACAGGGGTATGGGAAAAACTGTTTTTT
V: TRBV7-9; size: .; J: TRBJ1-4; D: .; CDR3: CASSLTGQLNEKLFF; DNA: TGTGCCAGCAGCCTGACTGGACAGCTTAATGAAAAACTGTTTTTT
V: TRBV4-2; size: few; J: TRBJ2-5; D: .; CDR3: CASSQGPAAETQYF; DNA: TGTGCCAGCAGCCAAGGCCCCGCGGCAGAGACCCAGTACTTC
V: TRBV5-6; size: .; J: TRBJ2-5; D: TRBD1; CDR3: CASSPTGQGVWTQYF; DNA: TGTGCCAGCAGCCCCACGGGACAGGGTGTTTGGACCCAGTACTTC
V: TRBV6-5; size: .; J: TRBJ1-1; D: .; CDR3: CASSYSSGLGNTEAFF; DNA: TGTGCCAGCAGTTACTCCTCAGGGCTGGGGAACACTGAAGCTTTCTTT
V: TRBV6-4; size: once; J: TRBJ2-1; D: TRBD2; CDR3: CASSDSGSGNYNEQFF; DNA: TGTGCCAGCAGCGACTCGGGTAGCGGGAACTACAATGAGCAGTTCTTC
V: TRBV2; size: .; J: TRBJ1-2; D: .; CDR3: CASSEFGSALNYGYTF; DNA: TGTGCCAGCAGTGAGTTTGGCAGTGCCCTTAACTATGGCTACACCTTC
V: TRBV5-1; size: .; J: TRBJ2-3; D: TRBD2; CDR3: CASSLGPGGDVDTQYF; DNA: TGCGCCAGCAGCCTAGGACCCGGGGGGGACGTGGATACGCAGTATTTT
V: TRBV30; size: .; J: TRBJ2-7; D: .; CDR3: CAWSFRVSYEQYF; DNA: TGTGCCTGGAGTTTCCGGGTCTCCTACGAGCAGTACTTC
V: TRBV6-5; size: .; J: TRBJ2-7; D: .; CDR3: CASRPGDRRGHEQYF; DNA: TGTGCCAGCAGGCCGGGTGACCGGCGGGGTCACGAGCAGTACTTC
V: TRBV18; size: .; J: TRBJ2-5; D: .; CDR3: CASSPGPTPQETQYF; DNA: TGTGCCAGCTCACCAGGGCCGACGCCGCAAGAGACCCAGTACTTC
V: TRBV7-8; size: .; J: TRBJ1-1; D: .; CDR3: CASRANWAGSEVRNTEAFF; DNA: TGTGCCAGCAGAGCAAATTGGGCGGGATCAGAGGTACGGAACACTGAAGCTTTCTTT
V: TRBV28; size: .; J: TRBJ1-4; D: TRBD1; CDR3: CASRDRGTTNEKLFF; DNA: TGTGCCAGCCGGGACAGGGGTACGACTAATGAAAAACTGTTTTTT
V: TRBV13; size: once; J: TRBJ2-2; D: TRBD2; CDR3: CASSRTSGGADTGELFF; DNA: TGTGCCAGCAGCCGGACTAGCGGGGGGGCGGACACCGGGGAGCTGTTTTTT
V: TRBV11-3; size: few; J: TRBJ2-3; D: TRBD2; CDR3: CASSRGTSGRSDTQYF; DNA: TGTGCCAGCAGCCGCGGGACTAGCGGGAGATCAGATACGCAGTATTTT